The entry below describes one TCR beta chain. The record originates from a study of shared clonotypes between healthy human individuals. Clones were read by immunoSEQ multiplex PCR, and TCRdb kept only the in-frame ones, dropping some. The sample carries about 2 million clones, about 95% recorded once. Trimming removed 0 bases at V and 6 bases at J, with 8 bases between. CDR3 length: 13 amino acids. CDR1 is LGHNA and CDR2 is YSLEER in the germline V gene. CD45RO negativity and positive selection for CCR7 defined naive CD8 cells, a population that excluded terminally differentiated effector memory CD45RA+ cells.

The sequence derives from a man aged 18 to 30 in good health. Sample: naive CD8+ T cells sorted from blood. This chain connects TRBV4-3 to TRBJ1-1; D not resolved. CDR3 loop: CASSQEGWSEAFF. The DNA of the CDR3 is TGCGCCAGCAGCCAAGAAGGGTGGTCTGAAGCTTTCTTT.